A single sample is the source of the 9 T cell receptor beta chains below, sequenced in a study of spatial heterogeneity in lung cancer. TCRdb analysed the 5' RACE reads with MiXCR anew, one entry per CDR3 protein. The sample holds more than 15 distinct CDR3 sequences. Study observations and caveats: The number of expanded tumor alpha and beta chains correlated with mutation number.

These receptors have no identified antigens. Described time point: sample taken at primary tumor resection. The sample here was lung tumor tissue, taken at surgery. The receptors originated from a male donor with early-stage non-small cell lung cancer.

Comments on this clonotype: For a library built for alpha chains, this beta chain is a stray read; little rests on its size. The chain uses TRBV7-6 and TRBJ2-1; weak D call: TRBD1 (6 bases). This CDR3 spans 14 amino acids. Germline CDR1 is SGHVS and CDR2 is FNYEAQ. The V end was cut by 5 bases, the J end by 5 bases, with 13 bases between. CDR3 nucleotide sequence: TGTGCCAGCAGCATCTCGACAGGACACAATGAGCAGTTCTTC. This encodes CASSISTGHNEQFF.

The sample holds a few counts of this clonotype. This beta chain was picked up by a library intended for alpha chains and is off target, so its count carries little meaning. CDR3 sequence: CSAPLAGPTDTQYF. CDR3 coding DNA: TGCAGTGCGCCACTAGCGGGACCGACAGATACGCAGTATTTT. The chain has TRBV20-1 and TRBJ2-3; 10 nucleotides line up with TRBD2. The germline V gene has CDR1 DFQATT and CDR2 SNEGSKA (reference sequence). The CDR3 sequence is 14 residues long. Trimming removed 6 bases from V and 3 bases from J; junction bases left unmatched: 6.

This clonotype was counted a few times. This beta chain is an unintended read in a library built for alpha chains; its size means little. The CDR3 protein is CASSPGQPFNEQFF. The CDR3 DNA reads as TGTGCCAGCAGTCCGGGACAGCCTTTCAATGAGCAGTTCTTC. This rearrangement joins TRBV6-5 to TRBJ2-1; 7 positions match TRBD1. The V gene end was trimmed by 5 bases and the J gene end by 6 bases; junction bases not matched to a gene: 7. Per germline, CDR1 MNHEY and CDR2 SVGAGI. The CDR3 has 14 residues.

The count of this clonotype is one. A library prepared for alpha chains yielded this beta chain as an off-target read; its size is of little meaning. The V call is TRBV7-2, the J call TRBJ2-3; D not resolved. The CDR3 contains 14 residues. CDR1 SGHTA and CDR2 FQGNSA come from the germline V gene. Trimming took 1 base from V and 1 from J, leaving 6 bases between them. DNA for the CDR3: TGTGCCAGCAGCTTAGTAGAGGGCACAGATACGCAGTATTTT. Protein: CASSLVEGTDTQYF. The entire variable domain, with the rest obtained from reference TRBV7-2 and TRBJ2-3, is as follows: GAGVSQSPSNKVTEKGKDVELRCDPISGHTALYWYRQSLGQGLEFLIYFQGNSAPDKSGLPSDRFSAERTGGSVSTLTIQRTQQEDSAVYLCASSLVEGTDTQYFGPGTRLTVL.

This clonotype was seen a handful of times. As an off-target read in a library built for alpha chains, this beta chain has a frequency of little significance. This chain connects TRBV27 to TRBJ2-1, with D possibly TRBD2 on 6 matching bases. This CDR3 spans 15 amino acids. The V end lost 2 bases, the J end lost 4 bases, and 12 bases lay between the germline ends. Germline V gene sequence: CDR1 MNHEY, CDR2 SMNVEV (reference sequence). The CDR3 sequence is CASSLPGEGYNEQFF. Written as DNA, the CDR3 is TGTGCCAGCAGTTTACCGGGGGAAGGGTACAATGAGCAGTTCTTC.

This clonotype turned up a few times. The library was designed around alpha chains, so this beta chain is a stray read whose abundance carries little weight. J is TRBJ2-2 and V is TRBV19; 13 bases line up with TRBD2. This CDR3 region has 21 residues. In germline, CDR1 is LNHDA, CDR2 SQIVND (reference sequence). The trim removed 6 bases at V and 5 bases at J, leaving 21 bases unmatched. This CDR3 reads CASSHSRATSGRARGTGELFF. The CDR3 region has the DNA TGTGCCAGTAGCCACTCAAGGGCAACTAGCGGGAGGGCGAGAGGGACCGGGGAGCTGTTTTTT.

Details on this clonotype: Within a library made for alpha chains, this beta chain is off target, and its count is uninformative. This chain joins TRBV30 and TRBJ2-5; 14 bases map to TRBD2. Trimming took 8 bases from V and 1 from J; bases not matched to a gene: 0. Looked up from germline, CDR1 is GTSNPN and CDR2 is SVGIG (reference sequence). This CDR3 region has 13 residues. The CDR3 is CAGTSGSQETQYF. CDR3 DNA: TGTGCCGGGACTAGCGGGAGCCAAGAGACCCAGTACTTC.

Concerning this clonotype itself: This beta chain appears as a stray read in a library generated for alpha chains; its size is not informative. The rearrangement uses TRBV13 and TRBJ2-1; 12 bases line up with TRBD2. The J segment lost 7 bases and the V segment lost 8 bases, leaving 6 bases of the junction unmatched. This CDR3 is 14 amino acids long. Germline CDR1 reads PRHDT; CDR2 reads FYEKMQ (reference sequence). The DNA of the CDR3 is TGTGCCAGCCGACTAGCGGGAGCGTGGAATGAGCAGTTCTTC. Encoded protein: CASRLAGAWNEQFF.

By share, this clonotype ranks as hyperexpanded. A library prepared for alpha chains yielded this beta chain as an off-target read; its size is of little meaning. The chain recombines TRBV27 with TRBJ1-2, with TRBD1 matching over 8 bases. The CDR3 sequence is 14 residues long. Per germline, CDR1 MNHEY and CDR2 SMNVEV (reference sequence). J lost 8 bases, V lost 4 bases, and 9 bases had no gene match. The CDR3 bases are TGTGCCAGCAGTTCCGGGACAGGTTCGAAAGGCTACACCTTC. Translation: CASSSGTGSKGYTF.